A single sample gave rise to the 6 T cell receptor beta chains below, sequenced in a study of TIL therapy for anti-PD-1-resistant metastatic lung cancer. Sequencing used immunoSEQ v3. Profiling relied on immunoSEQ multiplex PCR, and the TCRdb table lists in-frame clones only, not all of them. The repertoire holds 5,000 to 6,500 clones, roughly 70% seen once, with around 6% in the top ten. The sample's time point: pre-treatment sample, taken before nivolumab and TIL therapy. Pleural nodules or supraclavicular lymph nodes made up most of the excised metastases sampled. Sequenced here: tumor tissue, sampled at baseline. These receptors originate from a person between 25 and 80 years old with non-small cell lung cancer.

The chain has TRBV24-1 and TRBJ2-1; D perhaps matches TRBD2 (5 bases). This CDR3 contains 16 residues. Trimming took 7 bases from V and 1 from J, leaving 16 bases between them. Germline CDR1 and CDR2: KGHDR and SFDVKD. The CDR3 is CATSGSTAESYNEQFF. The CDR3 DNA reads TGTGCCACCAGCGGCAGTACAGCGGAATCCTACAATGAGCAGTTCTTC.

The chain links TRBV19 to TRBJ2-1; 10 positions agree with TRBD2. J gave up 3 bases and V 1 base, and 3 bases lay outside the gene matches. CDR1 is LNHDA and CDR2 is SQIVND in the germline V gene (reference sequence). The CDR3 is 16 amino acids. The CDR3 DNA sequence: TGTGCCAGTAGTATAGTGCTAGCGGGAGTCTACAATGAGCAGTTCTTC. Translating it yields CASSIVLAGVYNEQFF.

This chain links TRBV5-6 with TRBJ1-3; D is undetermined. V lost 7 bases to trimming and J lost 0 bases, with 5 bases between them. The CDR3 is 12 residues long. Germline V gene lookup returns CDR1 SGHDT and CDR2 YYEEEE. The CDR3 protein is CASPGSGNTIYF. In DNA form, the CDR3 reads TGTGCCAGCCCCGGCTCTGGAAACACCATATATTTT. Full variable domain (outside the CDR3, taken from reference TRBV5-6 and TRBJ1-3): DAGVTQSPTHLIKTRGQQVTLRCSPKSGHDTVSWYQQALGQGPQFIFQYYEEEERQRGNFPDRFSGHQFPNYSSELNVNALLLGDSALYLCASPGSGNTIYFGEGSWLTVV.

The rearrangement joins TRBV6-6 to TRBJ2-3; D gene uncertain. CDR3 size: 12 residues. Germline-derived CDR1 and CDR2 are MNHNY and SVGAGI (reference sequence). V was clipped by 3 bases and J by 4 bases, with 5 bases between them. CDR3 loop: CASSYGSDTQYF. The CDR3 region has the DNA TGTGCCAGCAGTTATGGGTCAGATACGCAGTATTTT.

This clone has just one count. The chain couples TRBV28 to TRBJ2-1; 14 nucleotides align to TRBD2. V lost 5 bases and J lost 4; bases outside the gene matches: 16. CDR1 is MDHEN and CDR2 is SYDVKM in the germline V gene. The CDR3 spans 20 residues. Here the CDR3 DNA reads TGTGCCAGCAGTCCCCCTCTCCGGACTAGCGGGGGGCCCGTTTACAATGAGCAGTTCTTC. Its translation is CASSPPLRTSGGPVYNEQFF.

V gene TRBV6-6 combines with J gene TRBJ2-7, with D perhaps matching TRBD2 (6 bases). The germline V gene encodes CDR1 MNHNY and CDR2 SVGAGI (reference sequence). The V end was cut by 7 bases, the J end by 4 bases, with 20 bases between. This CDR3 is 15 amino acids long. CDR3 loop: CASIPRPGEGYEQYF. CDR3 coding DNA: TGTGCCAGCATCCCCCGACCGGGAGAGGGTTACGAGCAGTACTTC.